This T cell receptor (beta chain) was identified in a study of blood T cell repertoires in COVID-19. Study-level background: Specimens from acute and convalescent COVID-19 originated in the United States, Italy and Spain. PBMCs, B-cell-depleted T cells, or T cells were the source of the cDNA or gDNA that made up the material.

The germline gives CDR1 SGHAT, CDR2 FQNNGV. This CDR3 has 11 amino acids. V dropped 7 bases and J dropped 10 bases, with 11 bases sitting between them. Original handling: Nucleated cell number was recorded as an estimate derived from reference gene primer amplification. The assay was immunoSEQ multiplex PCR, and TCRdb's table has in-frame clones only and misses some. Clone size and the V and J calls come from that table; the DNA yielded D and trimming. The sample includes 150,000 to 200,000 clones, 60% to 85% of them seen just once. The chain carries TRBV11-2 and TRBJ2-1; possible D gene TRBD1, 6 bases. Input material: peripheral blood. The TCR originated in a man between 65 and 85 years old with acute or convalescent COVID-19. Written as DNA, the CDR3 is TGTGCCAGCACCTTGGGGGCAGAGCAGTTCTTC. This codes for CASTLGAEQFF.